This T cell receptor beta chain was identified in a study of T cells in Graves' hyperthyroidism and ophthalmopathy (dated by TCRdb to between 2018 and 2021). Looking at the study overall: Peripheral blood samples were taken at the time of initial diagnosis, prior to any treatment. After blood sampling, hyperthyroidism patients were treated with methimazole at a starting dose of 30 mg daily, and ophthalmopathy patients were treated with high-dose intravenous methylprednisolone. In addition, the study compared T-cell repertoires in thyroid tissue and in blood from a handful of Graves' hyperthyroidism patients. To identify TCR V-J signatures that set the groups apart, the researchers used a discovery cohort of approximately 98 patients, made up of under 45 with Graves' ophthalmopathy and about 60 with stable Graves' hyperthyroidism. The 75 to 100 discovery patients were randomly split 7:3 into training and test sets. According to the paper, TCR Vbeta CDR3 sequencing was carried out on approximately 140 peripheral blood samples, which came from some 41 ophthalmopathy, some 73 hyperthyroidism and approximately 17 progressor patients. Whether ophthalmopathy could be predicted prospectively was tested in an independent validation cohort made up of approximately 19 hyperthyroidism patients plus 17 patients who later progressed to ophthalmopathy.

With respect to this clonotype: It lacks a known antigen. No quality values exist for individual bases; no much larger clone is one base distant.

Amplification of TCR beta CDR3 regions was carried out from RNA transcripts. The TCR CDR3 was subjected to a first round of RT-PCR using the HTBI primer set and the Qiagen OneStep RT-PCR kit. Libraries were constructed in a second round of multiplex PCR, after which size selection and purification were performed. The libraries were sequenced on an Illumina HiSeq2000 using paired-end 100 bp reads. The paper's data handling went like this. Raw data were processed with SOAPnuke, discarding reads with adapters, uncalled bases, mean Phred below 15, or no exact constant-primer or identifier match. COPE v1.2.5 was used to merge the high-quality paired reads, and each unique nucleotide sequence was defined as a clonotype. MiTCR v1.1 was used to align clonotypes to the IMGT TRBV, TRBD and TRBJ reference segments. Analysis was restricted to V-J combinations with a frequency above 0.0001, which covered roughly 99% of repertoires. The TCS score was defined as F50 (clonal expansion) divided by E x V (chaos), with BLOSUM62-based TCRdist calculated between CDR3 peptides within each V-J. Welch's t-statistics and random forest reduced fewer than 550 V-J features to some 14, which were used in a naive Bayes classifier (R e1071). The Morisita-Horn index was used to measure how similar the thyroid and blood repertoires were. TCRdb trimmed the raw reads at Q25, called clones with MiXCR and kept productive beta chains. Identical CDR3 proteins give one entry, which carries the most common genes and DNA. These V and J calls originate from TCRdb's pipeline instead of the authors' own analysis. Present in this sample are hundreds of thousands of distinct CDR3 sequences, 35% to 45% of which were seen just once. The ten largest clones take up about 9% of the sample.

The CDR3 sequence holds 15 residues, the cysteine and phenylalanine included. Just CDR3 DNA is preserved here, 45 bases in frame from base 1. V is shortened by 2 bases, J by 7 bases, and the region joining them spans 18 bases. CDR1 and CDR2 are read off the germline V gene (reference sequence) as SEHNR and FQNEAQ. Graves' hyperthyroidism was defined as stable when no progression to ophthalmopathy occurred over 18 months of follow-up. Hyperthyroidism patients were newly diagnosed, had a disease duration of under 2 months, and were aged 18 to 65 years. Exclusion was applied to patients with uncontrolled infections, other autoimmune diseases, pregnancy or lactation. Diagnoses were established on the basis of clinical symptoms, serum thyroxine and TRAb, thyroid ultrasound, and orbital computed tomography. PBMCs were isolated from 7.5 to 10 ml of fresh peripheral blood by Ficoll-Paque density gradient centrifugation. Trizol reagent was used to extract total RNA, and RNA quality was then checked on an Agilent 2100 Bioanalyzer.

Study-level results and caveats: Sample size was not statistically predetermined, and blinding of investigators to group allocation was not performed. A model built on a 13 V-J signature distinguished ophthalmopathy from stable hyperthyroidism, reaching roughly 88% sensitivity and around 81% specificity in cross-validation and 80%/75% in testing. Most expanded thyroid clonotypes (frequency above 0.001) were also detected in blood, a finding suggesting that blood repertoires may reflect thyroid immune responses. During validation, the model predicted progression to ophthalmopathy a median of around 7 months ahead of onset, with around 70% sensitivity and 72% to 80% specificity.

This clonotype was sampled from a man younger than 35 with Graves' hyperthyroidism. The receptor chain draws on TRBV7-9 and TRBJ2-7; the D element could tentatively be TRBD1 or TRBD2, as 6 bases agree for each. The sequencing sample was made of blood. CDR3 region: CASSLIGSGAWEQYF. The DNA sequence is as follows: TGTGCCAGCAGCTTAATCGGGTCGGGGGCTTGGGAGCAGTACTTC.